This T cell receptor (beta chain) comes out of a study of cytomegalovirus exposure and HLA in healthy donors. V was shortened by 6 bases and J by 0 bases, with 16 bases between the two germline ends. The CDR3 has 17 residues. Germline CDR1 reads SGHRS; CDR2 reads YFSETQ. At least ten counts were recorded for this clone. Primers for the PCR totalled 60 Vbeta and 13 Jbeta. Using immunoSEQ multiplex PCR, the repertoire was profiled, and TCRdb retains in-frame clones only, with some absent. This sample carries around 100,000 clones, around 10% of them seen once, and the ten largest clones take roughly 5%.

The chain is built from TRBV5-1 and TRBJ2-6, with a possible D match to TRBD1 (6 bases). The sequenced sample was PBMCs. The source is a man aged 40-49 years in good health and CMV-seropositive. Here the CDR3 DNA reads TGCGCCAGCACTTCACGGACAGACCACTCTGGGGCCAACGTCCTGACTTTC. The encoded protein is CASTSRTDHSGANVLTF.